A single sample gave rise to the 31 T cell receptor beta chains below, sequenced in a study of identical twins. TCRdb analysed the 5' RACE reads with MiXCR anew, one entry per CDR3 protein. The sample has about 690,000 distinct CDR3 sequences, 5.5% to 7.5% seen once. Source material: naive T cells sorted from blood. These receptors were taken from a man aged 18 to 30 in good health.

This clonotype was observed a few times. The J gene is TRBJ1-6, the V gene TRBV20-1; D is ambiguous. The CDR3 spans 14 residues. CDR1 and CDR2 from the germline V gene are DFQATT and SNEGSKA (reference sequence). V lost 2 bases to trimming and J lost 8 bases, with 13 bases between them. As DNA, the CDR3 is TGCAGTGCTAGATATCAATCGGCTGATTCACCCCTCCACTTT. It codes for CSARYQSADSPLHF.

This clonotype has only a few counts. DNA for the CDR3: TGTGCCAGCAGTGCGCAAATTAGCGGGACTATTCAGTACTTC. This gives the protein CASSAQISGTIQYF. The chain uses TRBV12-3 or TRBV12-4 and TRBJ2-4, with 8 bases that match TRBD2. With V trimmed by 5 bases and J by 10 bases, 10 bases remained unmatched. The CDR3 runs 14 residues.

The gene calls are TRBV20-1 and TRBJ1-2; D is possibly TRBD1 (5 bases). The V gene's germline CDR1 is DFQATT and CDR2 SNEGSKA (reference sequence). The V and J ends lost 6 bases and 6 bases respectively, with 11 bases between them. The CDR3 totals 11 residues. CDR3 loop: CSAIRVNGYTF. The CDR3 nucleotides are TGCAGTGCAATCAGGGTGAATGGCTACACCTTC.

This clonotype has more than one count but fewer than ten. The chain has TRBV4-1 and TRBJ1-2; D ambiguous. In germline, CDR1 is MGHRA, CDR2 YSYEKL. CDR3 length: 14 amino acids. The V end lost 1 base, the J end lost 4 bases, and 10 bases lay between the germline ends. The DNA for the CDR3 is TGCGCCAGCAGCCAAGGAGGCAGTCTCTATGGCTACACCTTC. Translation gives CASSQGGSLYGYTF.

Only a few counts were recorded for this clonotype. The chain carries TRBV24-1 and TRBJ2-1, with 7 bases that match TRBD2. Germline V gene sequence: CDR1 KGHDR, CDR2 SFDVKD. This CDR3 has 16 residues. V lost 5 bases and J lost 5; bases outside the gene matches: 11. This CDR3 reads CATSGPEGRGHNEQFF. CDR3 sequence (DNA): TGTGCCACCAGTGGCCCGGAGGGGAGGGGTCACAATGAGCAGTTCTTC.

This clonotype was counted ten times or more. This chain joins TRBV29-1 and TRBJ2-3; D is tentatively TRBD1 or TRBD2 (5 bases each). V was shortened by 8 bases and J by 4 bases, with 19 bases between the two germline ends. Germline V lookup: CDR1 SQVTM, CDR2 ANQGSEA. This CDR3 is built from 14 residues. The CDR3, as DNA: TGCAGCACACGAGGGGCGGTCGGGCCAGATACGCAGTATTTT. Amino acids: CSTRGAVGPDTQYF.

The table lists this clonotype with a few counts. J is TRBJ2-1 and V is TRBV12-3 or TRBV12-4; possible D gene TRBD2, 6 bases. Trimming removed 3 bases at V and 8 bases at J, with 14 bases between. The CDR3 is made up of 14 amino acids. CDR3 nucleotides: TGTGCCAGCAGTTTGGCTGGGACTGGGGATGAGCAGTTCTTC. It encodes CASSLAGTGDEQFF.

Ten or more counts support this clonotype. The chain combines TRBV7-9 with TRBJ2-2; the D is unclear. V gave up 6 bases and J gave up 6 bases, with 8 bases separating them. This CDR3 is 12 amino acids long. The germline V gene has CDR1 SEHNR and CDR2 FQNEAQ (reference sequence). Here the CDR3 reads CASRTQPGELFF. CDR3 DNA: TGTGCCAGCAGAACCCAGCCCGGGGAGCTGTTTTTT. The complete variable domain, with remaining parts taken from reference TRBV7-9 and TRBJ2-2, reads DTGVSQNPRHKITKRGQNVTFRCDPISEHNRLYWYRQTLGQGPEFLTYFQNEAQLEKSRLLSDRFSAERPKGSFSTLEIQRTEQGDSAMYLCASRTQPGELFFGEGSRLTVL.

This clonotype was seen ten or more times. The chain has TRBV7-9 and TRBJ2-1; D possibly corresponds to TRBD2 (6 bases). The CDR3 covers 17 residues. Trimming left V 6 bases short and J 1 base short, with 19 bases between. CDR1 is SEHNR and CDR2 is FQNEAQ in the germline V gene (reference sequence). Written as DNA, the CDR3 is TGTGCCAGCAGTCCTCGGTCATCGGGAGTTTCCTACAATGAGCAGTTCTTC. This codes for CASSPRSSGVSYNEQFF.

The chain uses TRBV7-2 and TRBJ2-1; TRBD1 is a possible D gene (6 bases). The CDR3 spans 13 residues. The V gene lost 1 base and the J gene lost 10 bases, with 11 bases spanning the gap. Germline assignment: CDR1 SGHTA and CDR2 FQGNSA. CDR3 in DNA: TGTGCCAGCAGCTTAGGACAGGCGGGCGAGCAGTTCTTC. This sequence encodes CASSLGQAGEQFF. The complete variable domain, with remaining parts taken from reference TRBV7-2 and TRBJ2-1, reads GAGVSQSPSNKVTEKGKDVELRCDPISGHTALYWYRQSLGQGLEFLIYFQGNSAPDKSGLPSDRFSAERTGGSVSTLTIQRTQQEDSAVYLCASSLGQAGEQFFGPGTRLTVL.

V usage is TRBV6-1 and J usage is TRBJ2-1; 7 bases fit TRBD1. Unmatched junction bases numbered 10, after V lost 6 bases and J lost 2 bases. From germline, CDR1 is MNHNS and CDR2 SASEGT. CDR3 length: 16 residues. This chain's CDR3 is CASRRDRDRAYNEQFF. The CDR3 nucleotides are TGTGCCAGCAGAAGGGACCGGGACAGAGCCTACAATGAGCAGTTCTTC.

This clonotype occurred many times. The chain is built from TRBV12-3 or TRBV12-4 and TRBJ1-5; no reliable D call. V was pared by 3 bases and J by 1 base, with 7 bases between. The length of the CDR3 is 14 residues. CDR3 loop: CASSFGYSNQPQHF. Here the CDR3 DNA reads TGTGCCAGCAGTTTTGGCTACAGCAATCAGCCCCAGCATTTT.

The table lists this clonotype with a few counts. The chain carries TRBV12-3 or TRBV12-4 and TRBJ1-5; 10 bases fit TRBD1. V trimming: 5 bases; J trimming: 6 bases; junction bases outside the gene matches: 10. The CDR3 runs to 16 residues. CDR3 in amino acids: CASSPGDRGASQPQHF. CDR3 sequence (DNA): TGTGCCAGCAGTCCCGGGGACAGGGGAGCAAGTCAGCCCCAGCATTTT.

This clonotype appeared many times. J is TRBJ2-3 and V is TRBV20-1, with D unresolved. Per the germline V gene, CDR1 is DFQATT and CDR2 is SNEGSKA (reference sequence). Trimming took off 3 bases at V and 2 bases at J, with 12 bases between the two ends. The CDR3 consists of 14 residues. The DNA for the CDR3 is TGCAGTGCTAGCGAAGGGCTCTCCACAGATACGCAGTATTTT. It yields the protein CSASEGLSTDTQYF.

There are many counts of this clonotype. V usage is TRBV12-3 or TRBV12-4 and J usage is TRBJ2-1; 8 bases are shared with TRBD1. V gave up 4 bases and J gave up 1 base; unmatched junction bases: 6. The CDR3 covers 16 residues. This CDR3 is CASSSPDRVSYNEQFF. Here the CDR3 DNA reads TGTGCCAGCAGTTCCCCGGACAGGGTTTCCTACAATGAGCAGTTCTTC.

V is TRBV25-1 and J is TRBJ2-5; 9 bases align to TRBD1. The CDR3 loop spans 15 amino acids. V gave up 8 bases and J gave up 4 bases; unmatched junction bases: 11. Germline V gene lookup returns CDR1 MGHDK and CDR2 SYGVNS. The CDR3 here is CASGLQTGGGETQYF. Written as DNA, the CDR3 is TGTGCCAGCGGGTTACAAACAGGGGGCGGAGAGACCCAGTACTTC.

This clonotype showed up just a few times. The chain recombines TRBV5-1 with TRBJ1-1; D may be TRBD1 (6 bases). Per germline, CDR1 SGHRS and CDR2 YFSETQ. This CDR3 is built from 15 residues. Trimming removed 3 bases from V and 1 base from J, with 13 bases in between. CDR3 in DNA: TGCGCCAGCAGCTCTGGTACAGGGCCGAACACTGAAGCTTTCTTT. Its translation: CASSSGTGPNTEAFF.

This clonotype turned up a few times. The chain employs TRBV18 and TRBJ1-4; D gene unclear. V was shortened by 1 base and J by 6 bases, with 15 bases between the two germline ends. The CDR3 extends over 16 amino acids. CDR1 is KGHSH, CDR2 LQKENI, per germline. The CDR3 DNA is TGTGCCAGCTCACCACAGGCCACCGGGAGGGATGAAAAACTGTTTTTT. Translation gives CASSPQATGRDEKLFF.

The sample holds a few counts of this clonotype. This chain joins TRBV6-2 or TRBV6-3 and TRBJ1-2, with 7 bases fitting TRBD1. Germline V gives CDR1 MNHEY, CDR2 SVGEGT. The CDR3 spans 15 residues. With 3 bases clipped from V and 2 bases from J, the junction kept 6 bases outside the gene matches. The CDR3 sequence: CASSYRRGQNYGYTF. In nucleotides, the CDR3 is TGTGCCAGCAGTTATCGCAGGGGACAGAACTATGGCTACACCTTC.

This clonotype was observed at least ten times. This chain joins TRBV27 and TRBJ1-3; 10 positions match TRBD1. The CDR3 contains 14 residues. Looked up from germline, CDR1 is MNHEY and CDR2 is SMNVEV (reference sequence). Trimming at V came to 6 bases and at J to 6 bases, leaving 5 bases not matched to a gene. The CDR3 here is CASSPDRGENTIYF. The CDR3 region has the DNA TGTGCCAGCAGCCCGGACAGGGGGGAAAACACCATATATTTT.

This clonotype has a count of ten or more. This chain links TRBV29-1 with TRBJ1-1; D is unresolved. This CDR3 has 11 amino acids. Deletions cut 3 bases from V and 11 bases from J, with 13 bases between. CDR1 is SQVTM and CDR2 is ANQGSEA in the germline V gene. CDR3 DNA: TGCAGCGTTGAGGTGGTCAGCTGGGCTTTCTTT. This translates into CSVEVVSWAFF.

This clonotype was found many times. The V and J genes are TRBV3-1 and TRBJ1-2; unclear D gene. Trimming took off 1 base at V and 4 bases at J, with 10 bases between the two ends. This CDR3 has 14 amino acids. The germline gives CDR1 LGHDT, CDR2 YNNKEL (reference sequence). The CDR3 protein is CASSQAQTLYGYTF. The DNA for the CDR3 is TGTGCCAGCAGCCAAGCACAGACTCTCTATGGCTACACCTTC.

This clonotype was found many times. CDR3 protein: CAISEVAPDTQYF. CDR3 DNA: TGTGCCATCAGTGAGGTAGCCCCAGATACGCAGTATTTT. V and J are TRBV10-3 and TRBJ2-3; no firm D call. Per germline, CDR1 ENHRY and CDR2 SYGVKD. The CDR3 totals 13 residues. V lost 2 bases to trimming and J lost 4 bases, with 7 bases between them.

This clonotype was seen repeatedly, ten times or more. The V gene is TRBV27, the J gene TRBJ1-2; 7 positions match TRBD1. Germline CDR1 and CDR2: MNHEY and SMNVEV (reference sequence). The CDR3 sequence is 13 residues long. The V segment lost 5 bases and the J segment 8 bases; nucleotides outside the gene matches: 8. The CDR3 here is CASSMTGSAGYTF. Here the CDR3 DNA reads TGTGCCAGCAGTATGACAGGGTCGGCGGGCTACACCTTC.

In this sample, this clonotype turned up many times. The chain carries TRBV29-1 and TRBJ2-4; a possible D gene is TRBD2 (7 bases). Germline CDR1 reads SQVTM; CDR2 reads ANQGSEA. V was shortened by 4 bases and J by 7 bases, with 20 bases between the two germline ends. The CDR3 has 15 residues. The CDR3 nucleotides read TGCAGCGTTGCTAGCGATAGGGGAGGGGGGAACATTCAGTACTTC. Its translation is CSVASDRGGGNIQYF.

The chain uses TRBV4-2 and TRBJ2-7; D possibly corresponds to TRBD1 (6 bases). Trimming took off 3 bases at V and 3 bases at J, with 9 bases between the two ends. CDR1 LGHNA and CDR2 YNFKEQ come from the germline V gene. The CDR3 has 13 amino acids. DNA of the CDR3: TGTGCCAGCAGCCATTCACAGGGCTACGAGCAGTACTTC. It translates to CASSHSQGYEQYF.

This clonotype was seen only a few times. The chain employs TRBV14 and TRBJ2-1, with 9 bases matching TRBD1. CDR1 is SGHDN and CDR2 is FVKESK in the germline V gene. Trimming cost V 0 bases and J 5 bases; bases outside gene matches: 8. The CDR3 sequence is 17 residues long. CDR3 in amino acids: CASSQETGQGIHNEQFF. The CDR3 bases are TGTGCCAGCAGCCAAGAAACCGGACAGGGGATACACAATGAGCAGTTCTTC.

The V gene is TRBV11-1, the J gene TRBJ2-1; TRBD2 aligns across 16 bases. The germline CDR1 and CDR2 sequences are SGHAT and FQDESV (reference sequence). J was trimmed by 6 bases and V by 5 bases; bases with no gene match: 4. The CDR3 consists of 16 residues. The CDR3 DNA is TGTGCCAGCAGCCTAGGGACTAGCGGGAGGGCCAATGAGCAGTTCTTC. It yields the protein CASSLGTSGRANEQFF.

The chain has TRBV19 and TRBJ1-5; 8 nucleotides agree with TRBD1. From germline, CDR1 is LNHDA and CDR2 SQIVND (reference sequence). Trimming cost V 10 bases and J 6 bases; bases outside gene matches: 8. The CDR3 runs 13 residues. CDR3 amino acids: CATADRVVQPQHF. For the CDR3, the DNA is TGTGCCACCGCGGACAGGGTGGTTCAGCCCCAGCATTTT.

This clonotype has at least ten counts. V is TRBV29-1 and J is TRBJ2-3; no clear D. Germline V CDR1 and CDR2: SQVTM, ANQGSEA. The CDR3 has 16 amino acids. Trimming pared 1 base from V and 1 base from J, leaving 15 bases between. The DNA of the CDR3 is TGCAGCGTTGAAGGGGGTGATTCGCCTCGCACAGATACGCAGTATTTT. This codes for CSVEGGDSPRTDTQYF.

In this sample, this clonotype turned up a few times. CDR3 in amino acids: CSDGGRNNVKNTGELFF. Here the CDR3 DNA reads TGCAGCGACGGAGGGAGAAATAACGTTAAAAACACCGGGGAGCTGTTTTTT. The chain joins TRBV29-1 to TRBJ2-2; maybe TRBD2 (6 bases). The CDR3 is 17 residues long. V was trimmed by 7 bases and J by 2 bases, leaving 23 bases between them. CDR1 and CDR2 from the germline V gene are SQVTM and ANQGSEA.